The 24 T cell receptor beta chains below all came from one sample that was sequenced in a study of PD-1 blockade in classical Hodgkin lymphoma. Clones were read by immunoSEQ multiplex PCR, and TCRdb kept only the in-frame ones, dropping some. There are 64,000 or so clones in the sample; 75% to 95% occur only once, and 10% lies in the top ten. Time point reported: cycle 4 day 1 (C4D1), after more than 5 weeks of nivolumab. Every patient experienced relapse after autologous stem cell transplantation, and brentuximab vedotin exposure varied. Source: peripheral blood mononuclear cells (PBMCs), taken before the fourth cycle of nivolumab. These receptors were taken from a human donor with classical Hodgkin lymphoma.

This clone has a handful of counts. The gene calls are TRBV20-1 and TRBJ1-1; the D is unclear. V was shortened by 5 bases and J by 10 bases, with 11 bases between the two germline ends. This CDR3 comprises 10 residues. The V gene's germline CDR1 is DFQATT and CDR2 SNEGSKA (reference sequence). CDR3 nucleotides: TGCAGTGCTCCGTCGAGGGTAGCTTTCTTT. Encoded protein: CSAPSRVAFF.

A single count supports this clone. The gene calls are TRBV5-4 and TRBJ2-7; D is undetermined. CDR1 and CDR2 (germline): SGHNT, YYREEE (reference sequence). The CDR3 contains 13 residues. The ends were cut back, 1 base at V and 2 bases at J, with 7 bases in the middle. CDR3 amino acids: CASSLMGTYEQYF. The CDR3 bases are TGTGCCAGCAGCTTGATGGGGACCTACGAGCAGTACTTC.

V and J are TRBV27 and TRBJ2-1; the match to TRBD2 covers 14 bases. J lost 8 bases, V lost 7 bases, and 7 bases had no gene match. Germline CDR1 is MNHEY and CDR2 is SMNVEV (reference sequence). This CDR3 contains 15 residues. DNA for the CDR3: TGTGCCAGCACCAGACTAGCGGGGGGGTGGGATGAGCAGTTCTTC. It yields the protein CASTRLAGGWDEQFF.

The chain recombines TRBV19 with TRBJ1-1; D is possibly TRBD1 (5 bases). The CDR3 length is 13 residues. The germline V gene encodes CDR1 LNHDA and CDR2 SQIVND (reference sequence). V lost 5 bases and J lost 4, with 11 bases in between. The CDR3 sequence: CASSAGQGTEAFF. The CDR3 DNA is TGTGCCAGTAGTGCGGGGCAAGGCACTGAAGCTTTCTTT.

The chain recombines TRBV30 with TRBJ1-4; D might be TRBD1 (6 bases). Trimming took 7 bases from V and 4 from J, leaving 10 bases between them. The CDR3 is made up of 12 amino acids. In germline, CDR1 is GTSNPN, CDR2 SVGIG (reference sequence). DNA for the CDR3: TGTGCCTCCGGACAGCTTAATGAAAAACTGTTTTTT. As protein: CASGQLNEKLFF.

The chain combines TRBV7-2 with TRBJ1-6; D is unclear. Germline CDR1 reads SGHTA; CDR2 reads FQGNSA. The germline V and J ends were trimmed by 1 base and 7 bases, with 8 bases remaining between them. The CDR3 runs to 14 residues. The CDR3 DNA sequence: TGTGCCAGCAGCTTAGACAGTCCAAATTCACCCCTCCACTTT. It encodes CASSLDSPNSPLHF.

This chain connects TRBV6-6 to TRBJ2-7, with 7 positions matching TRBD2. V lost 6 bases, J lost 1 base, and 12 bases stayed unmatched. This CDR3 contains 16 residues. Germline assignment: CDR1 MNHNY and CDR2 SVGAGI (reference sequence). As DNA, the CDR3 is TGTGCCAGCAGAGGAGAGCGGGGTAGTACGTCCTACGAGCAGTACTTC. Encoded protein: CASRGERGSTSYEQYF.

CDR3 sequence (DNA): TGTGCCAGCTCAGCCGGGACAGGGGACTATGGCTACACCTTC. Its protein is CASSAGTGDYGYTF. The chain joins TRBV18 to TRBJ1-2; the match to TRBD1 covers 10 bases. With V trimmed by 5 bases and J by 3 bases, 3 bases remained unmatched. This CDR3 has 14 amino acids. Per the germline V gene, CDR1 is KGHSH and CDR2 is LQKENI.

The chain couples TRBV6-1 to TRBJ1-6, with D perhaps TRBD1 (6 bases). The CDR3 contains 14 residues. Germline V gives CDR1 MNHNS, CDR2 SASEGT. V lost 4 bases and J lost 6, with 10 bases in between. The CDR3 nucleotides are TGTGCCAGCAGTGTGGGAGGGGGTAATTCACCCCTCCACTTT. Its translation is CASSVGGGNSPLHF.

The genes are TRBV15 and TRBJ2-7; the D call may be TRBD1 or TRBD2 (6 bases each). The CDR3 extends over 14 amino acids. V lost 3 bases and J 3 bases, leaving 12 bases between the germline ends. Germline V gene sequence: CDR1 LNHNV, CDR2 YYDKDF (reference sequence). CDR3 sequence (DNA): TGTGCCACCAGCAGCGGGGGCGCTAACTACGAGCAGTACTTC. It translates to CATSSGGANYEQYF.

This clone has only one observation. The chain joins TRBV29-1 to TRBJ2-1; D gene unclear. This CDR3 region has 12 residues. Germline V gene sequence: CDR1 SQVTM, CDR2 ANQGSEA. V was pared by 3 bases and J by 6 bases, with 9 bases between. The CDR3 sequence: CSVEVQLNEQFF. For the CDR3, the DNA is TGCAGCGTTGAGGTCCAGCTCAATGAGCAGTTCTTC.

The gene calls are TRBV7-2 and TRBJ2-5; no clear D gene. This CDR3 is 14 amino acids long. Per germline, CDR1 SGHTA and CDR2 FQGNSA. The V end was cut by 2 bases, the J end by 1 base, with 8 bases between. The CDR3 region has the DNA TGTGCCAGCAGCTTATCGTTTAGCCAAGAGACCCAGTACTTC. It specifies CASSLSFSQETQYF.

V and J are TRBV5-1 and TRBJ1-2; D call uncertain. The CDR3 runs 13 residues. Per germline, CDR1 SGHRS and CDR2 YFSETQ. The V end lost 9 bases, the J end lost 0 bases, and 12 bases lay between the germline ends. CDR3 region: CATSLEPNYGYTF. CDR3 sequence (DNA): TGCGCCACAAGCTTGGAGCCTAACTATGGCTACACCTTC.

The chain couples TRBV15 to TRBJ2-7; 8 nucleotides line up with TRBD2. V was pared by 2 bases and J by 7 bases, with 7 bases of the junction left unmatched. The CDR3 totals 14 residues. Germline V lookup: CDR1 LNHNV, CDR2 YYDKDF (reference sequence). The CDR3 protein is CATSRNRGGREQYF. In DNA, the CDR3 is TGTGCCACCAGCAGAAATCGGGGGGGCCGAGAGCAGTACTTC. Filled out from reference TRBV15 and TRBJ2-7, the complete variable domain reads DAMVIQNPRYQVTQFGKPVTLSCSQTLNHNVMYWYQQKSSQAPKLLFHYYDKDFNNEADTPDNFQSRRPNTSFCFLDIRSPGLGDTAMYLCATSRNRGGREQYFGPGTRLTVT.

The chain joins TRBV2 to TRBJ2-7; 11 bases fit TRBD1. From germline, CDR1 is SNHLY and CDR2 FYNNEI. CDR3 length: 14 residues. V gave up 6 bases and J gave up 3 bases; unmatched junction bases: 4. The CDR3 region is CASRTGTGGYEQYF. The CDR3 nucleotides are TGTGCCAGCAGGACCGGGACAGGGGGCTACGAGCAGTACTTC.

The V and J genes are TRBV19 and TRBJ2-1, with D perhaps matching TRBD2 (5 bases). In germline, CDR1 is LNHDA, CDR2 SQIVND (reference sequence). Trimming removed 3 bases from V and 9 bases from J, with 12 bases in between. This CDR3 is 13 amino acids long. DNA of the CDR3: TGTGCCAGTAGTATCTGGGAGAGCGGTGAGCAGTTCTTC. Translation: CASSIWESGEQFF.

In this sample, this clone turned up once. J is TRBJ1-5 and V is TRBV7-2; D gene ambiguous. Germline CDR1 reads SGHTA; CDR2 reads FQGNSA. Trimming stripped 8 bases from V and 0 bases from J, with 8 bases between. CDR3 length: 13 amino acids. In DNA form, the CDR3 reads TGTGCCAGCCGGAGGGATAGCAATCAGCCCCAGCATTTT. Translated: CASRRDSNQPQHF.

The sample holds a few counts of this clone. The rearrangement links TRBV4-1 to TRBJ1-6; D gene uncertain. This CDR3 has 17 amino acids. Deletions cut 1 base from V and 8 bases from J, with 18 bases between. Germline CDR1 is MGHRA and CDR2 is YSYEKL. The CDR3 bases are TGCGCCAGCAGCCAAGCCTTCGGGCAGGTCGGATATTCACCCCTCCACTTT. Translated, it gives CASSQAFGQVGYSPLHF.

V usage is TRBV11-3 and J usage is TRBJ2-3; D perhaps matches TRBD1 (6 bases). The V end was cut by 5 bases, the J end by 2 bases, with 11 bases between. The CDR3 contains 14 residues. In germline, CDR1 is SGHNT, CDR2 YENEEA. CDR3 in amino acids: CASSPGDTTDTQYF. The CDR3 coding sequence is TGTGCCAGCAGCCCAGGGGACACCACAGATACGCAGTATTTT.

DNA of the CDR3: TGTGCCTGGGGGTTTGGGCACCGCTACACCTTC. Its protein product is CAWGFGHRYTF. The chain joins TRBV30 to TRBJ1-2, with D hard to call. Trimming shortened V by 5 bases and J by 9 bases, and 13 bases separated the two germline ends. The V gene's germline CDR1 is GTSNPN and CDR2 SVGIG (reference sequence). The CDR3 consists of 11 residues.

CDR3 residues: CASSQDYARAALNQPQHF. CDR3 DNA: TGCGCCAGCAGCCAAGATTACGCCCGGGCAGCCCTGAATCAGCCCCAGCATTTT. The chain links TRBV4-1 to TRBJ1-5; D remains ambiguous. Germline V gives CDR1 MGHRA, CDR2 YSYEKL. V lost 0 bases, J lost 4 bases, and 19 bases lay in between. The CDR3 runs to 18 residues.

This chain uses TRBV6-5 with TRBJ2-2; the D is unclear. Germline CDR1 MNHEY, CDR2 SVGAGI. V lost 6 bases, J lost 6 bases, and 8 bases lay in between. CDR3 length: 12 residues. The CDR3 DNA reads TGTGCCAGCAGCCTGACGGCCGGGGAGCTGTTTTTT. Translating gives CASSLTAGELFF.

The rearrangement links TRBV7-8 to TRBJ1-1; 8 bases are shared with TRBD1. This CDR3 is 13 amino acids long. CDR1 SGHVS and CDR2 FQNEAQ come from the germline V gene. The junction had 6 bases not matched to a gene; V was cut back by 5 bases and J by 7 bases. CDR3 in amino acids: CASSLTGDGEAFF. The CDR3 DNA reads TGTGCCAGCAGCCTGACAGGGGATGGTGAAGCTTTCTTT.

The chain joins TRBV5-1 to TRBJ2-2, with D perhaps TRBD1 or TRBD2 (5 bases each). This CDR3 is 18 amino acids long. Trimming removed 0 bases at V and 0 bases at J, with 15 bases between. CDR1 is SGHRS, CDR2 YFSETQ, per germline. The CDR3 sequence is CASSLVGATFANTGELFF. In DNA form, the CDR3 reads TGCGCCAGCAGCTTGGTCGGGGCCACGTTCGCGAACACCGGGGAGCTGTTTTTT.